Listed here are 31 T cell receptor beta chains from one sample, sequenced in a study of IL-17A CD8 T cells in psoriatic arthritis synovium. Assay used: immunoSEQ multiplex PCR; TCRdb lists only in-frame clones, some missing. This table holds 1,000 to 1,500 clones, around 64% found once. IL-17A and IFNgamma secretion assays labeled CD3+ T cells stimulated approximately 1.5 hours with PMA and ionomycin. Psoriatic arthritis patients had synovial fluid drawn from joints that were actively inflamed. The sample consisted of IL-17A+ (IFN-gamma+/-) memory CD8+ T cells from synovial fluid. The sample's subset: IL-17A+IFNgamma+/- memory CD8+ (Tc17) cells. The source of these receptors is a human donor with psoriatic arthritis.

This clone has just a few counts. This chain links TRBV5-6 with TRBJ2-1; D not certain. Germline loops: CDR1 SGHDT, CDR2 YYEEEE. Between the trimmed V and J ends, which lost 0 bases and 8 bases, there was a span of 12 bases. This CDR3 contains 14 residues. In DNA, the CDR3 is TGTGCCAGCAGCTTGGAGGTTACGAGTTATGAGCAGTTCTTC. Residues: CASSLEVTSYEQFF.

The V and J genes are TRBV4-1 and TRBJ2-5; perhaps TRBD2 as D (7 bases). Germline V lookup: CDR1 MGHRA, CDR2 YSYEKL. The CDR3 totals 15 residues. V dropped 0 bases and J dropped 5 bases, with 13 bases sitting between them. CDR3 DNA: TGCGCCAGCAGCCAAGATCGGGGGGCTGGGGAGACCCAGTACTTC. Encoded protein: CASSQDRGAGETQYF.

This clone was recorded a few times. The chain is built from TRBV7-2 and TRBJ2-2, with TRBD2 as a possible D gene (5 bases). Germline V gives CDR1 SGHTA, CDR2 FQGNSA. Trimming took 1 base from V and 5 from J, leaving 5 bases between them. The CDR3 has 13 residues. The DNA for the CDR3 is TGTGCCAGCAGCTTAGGAGGGACCGGGGAGCTGTTTTTT. Translated, it gives CASSLGGTGELFF.

The CDR3 DNA reads TGTGCCAGTAGTTCGAACAGACGGGAGGCGTTTTTT. This encodes CASSSNRREAFF. V gene TRBV19 combines with J gene TRBJ1-4; D is undetermined. This CDR3 is 12 amino acids long. V lost 5 bases and J lost 16, with 17 bases in between. Germline assignment: CDR1 LNHDA and CDR2 SQIVND (reference sequence).

This chain links TRBV4-2 with TRBJ2-7; possibly TRBD2 for D (6 bases). Germline CDR1 is LGHNA and CDR2 is YNFKEQ. V was clipped by 1 base and J by 0 bases, with 13 bases between them. This CDR3 has 16 residues. The CDR3: CASSQVGTPSSYEQYF. The CDR3 coding sequence is TGTGCCAGCAGCCAAGTTGGGACTCCTAGCTCCTACGAGCAGTACTTC.

The sample holds one count of this clone. V is TRBV29-1 and J is TRBJ2-1; TRBD2 matches at 9 bases. The trim removed 4 bases at V and 2 bases at J, leaving 9 bases unmatched. This CDR3 has 16 residues. Germline CDR1 SQVTM, CDR2 ANQGSEA. The CDR3 is CSVGEIAGATYNEQFF. In nucleotides, the CDR3 is TGCAGCGTTGGAGAGATAGCGGGGGCGACCTACAATGAGCAGTTCTTC.

This clone has just a few counts. This chain joins TRBV9 and TRBJ2-7; 12 bases align to TRBD2. V trimming: 4 bases; J trimming: 7 bases; junction bases outside the gene matches: 9. The CDR3 extends over 15 amino acids. Per the germline V gene, CDR1 is SGDLS and CDR2 is YYNGEE. CDR3: CASSLRLAGEGEQYF. CDR3 nucleotide sequence: TGTGCCAGCAGCTTAAGACTAGCGGGGGAGGGAGAGCAGTACTTC.

The J gene is TRBJ1-1, the V gene TRBV13, with 9 bases that match TRBD1. CDR3 length equals 17 residues. V lost 4 bases and J lost 0; bases outside the gene matches: 9. Germline values: CDR1 PRHDT, CDR2 FYEKMQ (reference sequence). This CDR3 is CASSWGQGGAVNTEAFF. DNA of the CDR3: TGTGCCAGCAGCTGGGGACAGGGTGGAGCGGTGAACACTGAAGCTTTCTTT.

V and J are TRBV6-1 and TRBJ2-7, with 8 positions matching TRBD2. The CDR3 length is 13 residues. J lost 2 bases, V lost 11 bases, and 8 bases had no gene match. Germline V lookup: CDR1 MNHNS, CDR2 SASEGT. CDR3 in DNA: TGTGCCCTCGGGAGGGGGGGAACCTACGAGCAGTACTTC. Translated, it gives CALGRGGTYEQYF.

CDR3 nucleotides: TGTGCCAGCAGCTCGTCTAGCGGGGGGAGCACAGATACGCAGTATTTT. Its translation is CASSSSSGGSTDTQYF. The rearrangement joins TRBV5-6 to TRBJ2-3; TRBD2 matches 11 bases. J gave up 0 bases and V 3 bases, and 3 bases lay outside the gene matches. Germline V gene sequence: CDR1 SGHDT, CDR2 YYEEEE. The CDR3 is 16 residues long.

The chain couples TRBV9 to TRBJ1-1; D gene unclear. Trimming removed 4 bases from V and 1 base from J, with 8 bases in between. CDR1 SGDLS and CDR2 YYNGEE come from the germline V gene. The CDR3 is made up of 13 amino acids. CDR3 bases: TGTGCCAGCAGCCTCTGGGGGAACACTGAAGCTTTCTTT. This gives the protein CASSLWGNTEAFF.

This clone was picked up a small number of times. V gene TRBV9 combines with J gene TRBJ2-3; D ambiguous. Germline assignment: CDR1 SGDLS and CDR2 YYNGEE. The CDR3 sequence is 15 residues long. The ends were cut back, 0 bases at V and 1 base at J, with 9 bases in the middle. The CDR3 reads CASSVATARTDTQYF. The CDR3 nucleotides read TGTGCCAGCAGCGTAGCTACGGCTCGCACAGATACGCAGTATTTT.

This clone occurred a few times. The rearrangement links TRBV5-4 to TRBJ2-7; 8 bases fit TRBD2. The CDR3 runs 14 residues. The J segment lost 4 bases and the V segment lost 4 bases, leaving 7 bases of the junction unmatched. Germline CDR1 is SGHNT and CDR2 is YYREEE (reference sequence). CDR3 in DNA: TGTGCCAGCAGCCCGGGGGCGGGGGGATACGAGCAGTACTTC. Protein sequence: CASSPGAGGYEQYF.

The chain combines TRBV29-1 with TRBJ1-1; possibly TRBD1 for D (6 bases). V was clipped by 3 bases and J by 4 bases, with 21 bases between them. This CDR3 is 16 amino acids long. Germline V gene data show CDR1 as SQVTM and CDR2 as ANQGSEA. The CDR3, as DNA: TGCAGCGTTGACTCCGTGACAGGACTATTGGGCACTGAAGCTTTCTTT. This encodes CSVDSVTGLLGTEAFF.

The CDR3 sequence is CASSDGLTYEQYF. The CDR3 DNA follows: TGTGCCAGCAGCGACGGATTAACCTACGAGCAGTACTTC. The chain has TRBV9 and TRBJ2-7; D is undetermined. Germline V gene data show CDR1 as SGDLS and CDR2 as YYNGEE. The CDR3 consists of 13 residues. V dropped 3 bases and J dropped 2 bases, with 9 bases sitting between them.

The chain carries TRBV4-1 and TRBJ2-2; 10 nucleotides align to TRBD1. The V segment lost 0 bases and the J segment 5 bases; nucleotides outside the gene matches: 6. CDR1 and CDR2 (germline): MGHRA, YSYEKL. CDR3 length: 17 amino acids. CDR3: CASSQDRDRGLTGELFF. CDR3 coding DNA: TGCGCCAGCAGCCAAGATAGAGACAGGGGGCTAACCGGGGAGCTGTTTTTT.

As concerns this clone: Compared with germline, one end of the junction differs, possibly owing to a read error. This rearrangement joins TRBV7-2 to TRBJ1-2; a weak D match, TRBD1 (5 bases). Germline CDR1 SGHTA, CDR2 FQGNSA. The CDR3 is 13 amino acids. The CDR3 nucleotides read TGTGCCAGCACCTTAGGGACCGTGTATGGCTACACCTTC. Protein product: CASTLGTVYGYTF.

J is TRBJ1-2 and V is TRBV9; D remains ambiguous. V lost 0 bases to trimming and J lost 0 bases, with 6 bases between them. The CDR3 sequence is 14 residues long. Germline V CDR1 and CDR2: SGDLS, YYNGEE. The CDR3 loop is CASSVAGPNYGYTF. The DNA of the CDR3 is TGTGCCAGCAGCGTAGCTGGGCCTAACTATGGCTACACCTTC.

This chain joins TRBV27 and TRBJ1-6; a possible D gene is TRBD1 (6 bases). Germline CDR1 MNHEY, CDR2 SMNVEV (reference sequence). The CDR3 consists of 14 residues. Between the trimmed V and J ends, which lost 3 bases and 11 bases, there was a span of 14 bases. The CDR3 loop reads CASSFGPTGTPLHF. Written as DNA, the CDR3 is TGTGCCAGCAGTTTCGGGCCAACAGGGACACCCCTCCACTTT.

The CDR3 reads CTSSQLGLAGLKGSTDTQYF. The DNA of the CDR3 is TGCACCAGCAGCCAGCTGGGACTAGCGGGGCTCAAGGGGAGCACAGATACGCAGTATTTT. The V gene is TRBV1, the J gene TRBJ2-3; the table's D call, TRBD2, has no DNA check behind it. TRBV1 is a pseudogene segment. The CDR3 consists of 20 residues.

This rearrangement joins TRBV7-6 to TRBJ2-3; the D gene is possibly TRBD2 (5 bases). The V end lost 3 bases, the J end lost 1 base, and 14 bases lay between the germline ends. From germline, CDR1 is SGHVS and CDR2 FNYEAQ. This CDR3 region has 16 residues. As DNA, the CDR3 is TGTGCCAGCAGCTTTCATGACTACCAGGGCACAGATACGCAGTATTTT. Its protein product is CASSFHDYQGTDTQYF.

This chain connects TRBV5-4 to TRBJ2-2; D might be TRBD2 (6 bases). CDR1 is SGHNT, CDR2 YYREEE, per germline (reference sequence). V dropped 3 bases and J dropped 7 bases, with 10 bases sitting between them. CDR3 length: 13 residues. As DNA, the CDR3 is TGTGCCAGCAGCTCTGAGGGACTCGGGGAGCTGTTTTTT. Amino acid sequence: CASSSEGLGELFF.

The chain joins TRBV5-6 to TRBJ1-3; D uncertain. This CDR3 has 14 amino acids. Trimming left V 2 bases short and J 4 bases short, with 10 bases between. Per germline, CDR1 SGHDT and CDR2 YYEEEE. CDR3 region: CASSFETIGNTIYF. The CDR3 coding sequence is TGTGCCAGCAGCTTTGAGACCATAGGAAACACCATATATTTT.

V gene TRBV10-1 combines with J gene TRBJ1-2, with D possibly being TRBD1 (5 bases). The V end was cut by 6 bases, the J end by 5 bases, with 13 bases between. The V gene's germline CDR1 is WNHNN and CDR2 SYGVQD (reference sequence). CDR3 length: 13 residues. CDR3 protein: CASSPGPEYGYTF. CDR3 nucleotides: TGCGCCAGCAGCCCGGGACCCGAATATGGCTACACCTTC.

Remarks on this clone: The sample contains more than one DNA sequence encoding this CDR3. This sequence joins TRBV11-3 and TRBJ2-2; D is unresolved. The V end was cut by 1 base, the J end by 2 bases, with 2 bases between. Germline-derived CDR1 and CDR2 are SGHNT and YENEEA. This CDR3 has 13 amino acids. The CDR3, as DNA: TGTGCCAGCAGCTTAGTCAACACCGGGGAGCTGTTTTTT. Translated, it gives CASSLVNTGELFF. The full variable domain, with the rest looked up from reference TRBV11-3 and TRBJ2-2, is EAGVVQSPRYKIIEKKQPVAFWCNPISGHNTLYWYLQNLGQGPELLIRYENEEAVDDSQLPKDRFSAERLKGVDSTLKIQPAELGDSAVYLCASSLVNTGELFFGEGSRLTVL.

This chain joins TRBV11-3 and TRBJ2-5; D gene unclear. Trimming shortened V by 2 bases and J by 5 bases, and 12 bases separated the two germline ends. CDR1 is SGHNT and CDR2 is YENEEA in the germline V gene. The CDR3 has 14 amino acids. The CDR3 DNA follows: TGTGCCAGCAGCTTAATGCCAGCCAGGGAGACCCAGTACTTC. Its protein is CASSLMPARETQYF.

The chain couples TRBV6-5 to TRBJ1-2; D unresolved. Germline V lookup: CDR1 MNHEY, CDR2 SVGAGI. The CDR3 extends over 13 amino acids. V was trimmed by 2 bases and J by 4 bases, leaving 8 bases between them. CDR3: CASSYEGLYGYTF. The CDR3 bases are TGTGCCAGCAGTTACGAGGGTCTCTATGGCTACACCTTC.

This chain links TRBV7-3 with TRBJ2-2, with unresolved D. Trimming removed 5 bases from V and 7 bases from J, with 11 bases in between. Per the germline V gene, CDR1 is SGHTA and CDR2 is FQGTGA. This CDR3 has 13 residues. The CDR3, as DNA: TGTGCCAGCAGCCTCGGTGGTGTCGGGGAGCTGTTTTTT. This sequence encodes CASSLGGVGELFF.

The chain employs TRBV13 and TRBJ2-4; 10 bases fit TRBD2. The length of the CDR3 is 17 residues. Germline CDR1 and CDR2: PRHDT and FYEKMQ (reference sequence). Trimming at V came to 5 bases and at J to 0 bases, leaving 7 bases not matched to a gene. CDR3 residues: CASSLVSGGVAKNIQYF. The CDR3 DNA reads as TGTGCCAGCAGCCTCGTCAGCGGGGGGGTAGCCAAAAACATTCAGTACTTC.

The V and J genes are TRBV5-7 and TRBJ1-2; perhaps TRBD1 as D (5 bases). TRBV5-7 belongs to the ORF category, with a function that is uncertain. The CDR3 runs to 14 residues. The V end lost 0 bases, the J end lost 8 bases, and 14 bases lay between the germline ends. Here the CDR3 DNA reads TGTGCCAGCAGCTTGGATGGGGGTACGGGGGGCTACACCTTC. It encodes CASSLDGGTGGYTF.

The chain uses TRBV7-8 and TRBJ2-7, with TRBD1 matching over 7 bases. V gave up 2 bases and J gave up 3 bases; unmatched junction bases: 13. The CDR3 consists of 17 residues. CDR1 is SGHVS and CDR2 is FQNEAQ in the germline V gene. The CDR3 nucleotides are TGTGCCAGCAGCTTACCCTCGGTGACAGGGCCCCTCTACGAGCAGTACTTC. Its protein product is CASSLPSVTGPLYEQYF.